These 2 T cell receptor beta chains originate from one sample sequenced in a study of beta chain features in type 1 diabetes. All of the isolated RNA was reverse transcribed, so expressed TCRB transcripts were sequenced. Sequencing was performed with immunoSEQ multiplex PCR; in TCRdb, only in-frame clones are kept and a portion is missing. The repertoire holds some 150,000 clones, with approximately 12% as singletons. Sequencing input: central memory CD4+ T cells from blood. The receptors here all came from a man between 18 and 35 years old in good health.

With regard to this clone: This is likely an artifact of a read error, given a far larger clone one base away. J is TRBJ1-1 and V is TRBV4-2; unclear D gene. Germline V CDR1 and CDR2: LGHNA, YNFKEQ. Trimming cost V 0 bases and J 1 base, with 3 bases left between them. The CDR3 is 13 residues long. CDR3 in DNA: TGTGCCAGCAGCCAAGACAGGAACACTGAAGCTTTCTTT. Encoded protein: CASSQDRNTEAFF.

V usage is TRBV2 and J usage is TRBJ2-2; no reliable D call. Germline-derived CDR1 and CDR2 are SNHLY and FYNNEI. The CDR3 runs 15 residues. The ends were cut back, 7 bases at V and 1 base at J, with 13 bases in the middle. This CDR3 is CASKWSHQNTGELFF. The CDR3 DNA sequence: TGTGCCAGCAAATGGAGCCACCAGAACACCGGGGAGCTGTTTTTT.